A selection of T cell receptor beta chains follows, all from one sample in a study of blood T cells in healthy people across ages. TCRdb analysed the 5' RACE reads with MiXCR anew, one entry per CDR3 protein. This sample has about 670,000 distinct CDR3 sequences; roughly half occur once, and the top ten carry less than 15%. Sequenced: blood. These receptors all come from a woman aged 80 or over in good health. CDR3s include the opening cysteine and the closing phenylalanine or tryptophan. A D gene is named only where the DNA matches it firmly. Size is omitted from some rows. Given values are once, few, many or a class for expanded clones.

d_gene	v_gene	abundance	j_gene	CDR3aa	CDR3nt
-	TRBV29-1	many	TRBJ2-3	CSALRGGFPDTQYF	TGCAGCGCCTTGCGTGGCGGGTTCCCAGATACGCAGTATTTT
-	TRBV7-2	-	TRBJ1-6	CASSSSAGDNSPLHF	TGTGCCAGCAGCTCATCGGCAGGGGATAATTCACCCCTCCACTTT
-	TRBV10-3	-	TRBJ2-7	CAISESKQGYEQYF	TGTGCCATCAGTGAGTCTAAGCAGGGCTACGAGCAGTACTTC
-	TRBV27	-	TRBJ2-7	CASSLLFVSGEQYF	TGTGCCAGCAGTTTATTGTTCGTCAGCGGCGAGCAGTACTTC
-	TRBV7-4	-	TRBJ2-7	CASSSRLLWVYEQYF	TGTGCCAGCAGCTCCCGTCTTCTTTGGGTCTACGAGCAGTACTTC
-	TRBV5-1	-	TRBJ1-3	CASSLSDAYSGNTIYF	TGCGCCAGCAGCTTGTCAGATGCTTACTCTGGAAACACCATATATTTT
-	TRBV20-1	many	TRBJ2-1	CSARESPSRLNEQFF	TGCAGTGCTAGAGAGAGCCCCTCTAGGTTAAATGAGCAGTTCTTC
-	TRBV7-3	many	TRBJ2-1	CASSLRTGSVNEQFF	TGTGCCAGCAGCTTACGGACTGGCTCAGTAAATGAGCAGTTCTTC
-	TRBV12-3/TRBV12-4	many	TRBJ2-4	CASSSTRLAKNIQYF	TGTGCCAGCAGTTCGACAAGGCTAGCCAAAAACATTCAGTACTTC
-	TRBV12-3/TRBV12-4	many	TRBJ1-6	CASSLESSYNSPLHF	TGTGCCAGCAGTTTGGAGTCCTCCTATAATTCACCCCTCCACTTT
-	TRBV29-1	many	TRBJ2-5	CSVVGARGNSQETQYF	TGCAGCGTTGTGGGGGCCCGAGGGAACAGTCAAGAGACCCAGTACTTC
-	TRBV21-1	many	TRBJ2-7	CASSTGSGSYEQYF	TGTGCCAGCAGCACTGGCAGCGGGAGCTACGAGCAGTACTTC
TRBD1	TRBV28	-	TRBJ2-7	CATSGTVSYEQYF	TGTGCCACCTCAGGGACAGTCTCCTACGAGCAGTACTTC
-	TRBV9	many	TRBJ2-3	CASSVGAAPDTQYF	TGTGCCAGCAGCGTAGGGGCAGCCCCAGATACGCAGTATTTT
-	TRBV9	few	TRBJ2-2	CASSVGSAYTGELFF	TGTGCCAGCAGCGTAGGTAGCGCGTACACCGGGGAGCTGTTTTTT
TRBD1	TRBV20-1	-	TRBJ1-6	CSARWTGVNSPLHF	TGCAGTGCTAGGTGGACAGGGGTGAATTCACCCCTCCACTTT
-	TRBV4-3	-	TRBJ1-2	CASSQIDTDYGYTF	TGCGCCAGCAGCCAAATCGATACCGACTATGGCTACACCTTC
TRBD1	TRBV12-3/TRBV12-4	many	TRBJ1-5	CASRRMGGTGRGNQPQHF	TGTGCCAGCAGGCGGATGGGGGGGACAGGACGGGGCAATCAGCCCCAGCATTTT
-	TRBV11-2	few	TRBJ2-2	CASSFREGSTGELFF	TGTGCCAGCAGCTTTAGAGAGGGGAGTACCGGGGAGCTGTTTTTT
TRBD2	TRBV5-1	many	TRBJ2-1	CASSVEALGAGGSNEQFF	TGCGCCAGCAGCGTGGAAGCCTTAGGAGCGGGAGGCAGTAATGAGCAGTTCTTC
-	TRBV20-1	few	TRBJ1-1	CSARDGVGQTAFF	TGCAGTGCTAGAGATGGAGTCGGACAGACGGCTTTCTTT
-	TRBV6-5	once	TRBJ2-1	CASSYWSRRPDNEQFF	TGTGCCAGCAGTTACTGGTCCAGGAGACCAGACAATGAGCAGTTCTTC